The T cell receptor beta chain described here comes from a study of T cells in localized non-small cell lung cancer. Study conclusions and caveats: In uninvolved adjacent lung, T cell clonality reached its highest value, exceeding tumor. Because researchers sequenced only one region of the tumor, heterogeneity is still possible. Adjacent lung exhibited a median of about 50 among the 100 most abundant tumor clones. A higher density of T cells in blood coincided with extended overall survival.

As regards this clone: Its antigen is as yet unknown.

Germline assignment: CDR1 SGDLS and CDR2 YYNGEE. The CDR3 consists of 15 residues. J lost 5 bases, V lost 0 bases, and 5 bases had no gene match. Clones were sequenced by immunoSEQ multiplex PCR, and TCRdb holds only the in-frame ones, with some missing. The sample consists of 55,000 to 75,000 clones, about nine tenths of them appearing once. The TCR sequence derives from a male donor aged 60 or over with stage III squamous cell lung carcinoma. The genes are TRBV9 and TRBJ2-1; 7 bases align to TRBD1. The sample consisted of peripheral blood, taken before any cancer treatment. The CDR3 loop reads CASSVDRGPHNEQFF. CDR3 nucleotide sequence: TGTGCCAGCAGCGTAGACAGGGGCCCCCACAATGAGCAGTTCTTC. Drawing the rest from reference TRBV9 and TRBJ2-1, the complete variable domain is DSGVTQTPKHLITATGQRVTLRCSPRSGDLSVYWYQQSLDQGLQFLIQYYNGEERAKGNILERFSAQQFPDLHSELNLSSLELGDSALYFCASSVDRGPHNEQFFGPGTRLTVL.